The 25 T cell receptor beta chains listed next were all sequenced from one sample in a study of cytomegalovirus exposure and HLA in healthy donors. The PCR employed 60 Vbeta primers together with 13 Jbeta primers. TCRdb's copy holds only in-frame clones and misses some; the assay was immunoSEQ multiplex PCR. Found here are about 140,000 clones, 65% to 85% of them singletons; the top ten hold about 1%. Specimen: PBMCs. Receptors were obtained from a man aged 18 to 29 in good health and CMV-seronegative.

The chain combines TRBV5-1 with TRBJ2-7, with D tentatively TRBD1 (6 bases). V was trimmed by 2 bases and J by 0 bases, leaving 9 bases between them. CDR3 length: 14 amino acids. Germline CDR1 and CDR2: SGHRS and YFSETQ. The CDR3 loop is CASSLRDNSYEQYF. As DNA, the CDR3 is TGCGCCAGCAGCTTAAGGGACAACTCCTACGAGCAGTACTTC.

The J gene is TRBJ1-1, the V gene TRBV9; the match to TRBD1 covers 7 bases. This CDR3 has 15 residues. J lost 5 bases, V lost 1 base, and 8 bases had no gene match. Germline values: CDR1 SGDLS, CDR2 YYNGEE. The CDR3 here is CASSVQGGMDTEAFF. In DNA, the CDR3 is TGTGCCAGCAGCGTACAAGGGGGCATGGATACTGAAGCTTTCTTT.

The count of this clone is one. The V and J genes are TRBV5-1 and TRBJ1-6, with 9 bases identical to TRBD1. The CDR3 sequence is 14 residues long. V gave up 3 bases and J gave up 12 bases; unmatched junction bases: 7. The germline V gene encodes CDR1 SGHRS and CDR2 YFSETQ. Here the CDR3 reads CASSSDRGVLPLHF. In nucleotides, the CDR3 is TGCGCCAGCAGCTCGGACAGGGGCGTTCTACCCCTCCACTTT.

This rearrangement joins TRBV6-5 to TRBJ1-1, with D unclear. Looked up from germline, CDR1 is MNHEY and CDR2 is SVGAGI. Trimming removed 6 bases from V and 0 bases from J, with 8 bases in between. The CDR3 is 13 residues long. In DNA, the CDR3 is TGTGCCAGCAGCACGGACTTGAACACTGAAGCTTTCTTT. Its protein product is CASSTDLNTEAFF.

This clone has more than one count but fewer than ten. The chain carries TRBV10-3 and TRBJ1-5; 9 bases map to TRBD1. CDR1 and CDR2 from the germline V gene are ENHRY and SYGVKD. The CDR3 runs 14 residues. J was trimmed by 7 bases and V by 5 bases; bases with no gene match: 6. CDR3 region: CAISRTGAIQPQHF. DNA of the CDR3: TGTGCCATCAGTCGGACAGGGGCGATCCAGCCCCAGCATTTT.

This CDR3 reads CASSPHRGSTEAFF. The DNA of the CDR3 is TGTGCCAGCAGCCCACACAGGGGGAGCACTGAAGCTTTCTTT. The rearrangement joins TRBV6-1 to TRBJ1-1; 8 nucleotides agree with TRBD1. Germline CDR1 MNHNS, CDR2 SASEGT. This CDR3 is 14 amino acids long. Trimming at V came to 6 bases and at J to 4 bases, leaving 7 bases not matched to a gene.

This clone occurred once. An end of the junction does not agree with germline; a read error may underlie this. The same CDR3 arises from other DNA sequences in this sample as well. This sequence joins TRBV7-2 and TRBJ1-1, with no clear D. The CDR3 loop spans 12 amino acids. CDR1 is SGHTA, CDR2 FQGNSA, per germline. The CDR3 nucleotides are TGTGCTAGCAGCTTAACGGGGACTGAAGCTTTCTTT. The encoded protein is CASSLTGTEAFF.

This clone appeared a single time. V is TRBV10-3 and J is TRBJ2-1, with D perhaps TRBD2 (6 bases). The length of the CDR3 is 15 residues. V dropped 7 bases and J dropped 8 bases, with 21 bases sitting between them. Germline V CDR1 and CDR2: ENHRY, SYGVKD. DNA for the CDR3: TGTGCCATCAAGCCGGGACTCAGGGCAGGCGATGAGCAGTTCTTC. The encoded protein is CAIKPGLRAGDEQFF.

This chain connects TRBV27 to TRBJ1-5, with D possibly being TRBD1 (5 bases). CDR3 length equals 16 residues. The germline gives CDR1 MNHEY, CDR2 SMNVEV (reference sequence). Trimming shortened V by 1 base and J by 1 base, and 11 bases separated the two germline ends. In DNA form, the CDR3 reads TGTGCCAGCAGTTTATGGGGGGGGGTGAGCAATCAGCCCCAGCATTTT. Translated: CASSLWGGVSNQPQHF.

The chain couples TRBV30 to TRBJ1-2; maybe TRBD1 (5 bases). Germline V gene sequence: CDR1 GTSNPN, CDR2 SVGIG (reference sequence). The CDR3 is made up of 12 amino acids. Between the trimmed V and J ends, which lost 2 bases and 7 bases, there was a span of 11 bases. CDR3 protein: CAWSPGVSGYTF. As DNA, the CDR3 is TGTGCCTGGAGTCCGGGGGTGAGTGGCTACACCTTC.

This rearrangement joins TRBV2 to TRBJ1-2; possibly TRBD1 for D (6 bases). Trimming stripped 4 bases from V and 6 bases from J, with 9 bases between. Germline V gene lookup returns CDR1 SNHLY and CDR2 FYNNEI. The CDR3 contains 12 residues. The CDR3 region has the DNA TGTGCCAGCAGTGGGGGGGGCCATGGCTACACCTTC. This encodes CASSGGGHGYTF.

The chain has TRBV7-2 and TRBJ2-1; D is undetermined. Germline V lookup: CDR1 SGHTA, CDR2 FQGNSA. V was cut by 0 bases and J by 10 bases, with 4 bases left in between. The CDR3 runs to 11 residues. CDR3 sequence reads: CASSLAQEQFF. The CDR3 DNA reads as TGTGCCAGCAGCTTAGCGCAGGAGCAGTTCTTC. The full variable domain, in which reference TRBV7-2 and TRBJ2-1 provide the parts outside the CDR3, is GAGVSQSPSNKVTEKGKDVELRCDPISGHTALYWYRQSLGQGLEFLIYFQGNSAPDKSGLPSDRFSAERTGGSVSTLTIQRTQQEDSAVYLCASSLAQEQFFGPGTRLTVL.

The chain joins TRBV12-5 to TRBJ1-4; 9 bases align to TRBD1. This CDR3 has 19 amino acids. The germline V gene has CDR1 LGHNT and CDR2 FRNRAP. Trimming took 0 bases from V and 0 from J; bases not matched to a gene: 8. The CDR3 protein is CASGLVRTGEDATNEKLFF. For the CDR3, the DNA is TGTGCTAGTGGTTTGGTCCGGACAGGGGAAGATGCAACTAATGAAAAACTGTTTTTT. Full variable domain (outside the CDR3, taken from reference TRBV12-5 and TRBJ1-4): DARVTQTPRHKVTEMGQEVTMRCQPILGHNTVFWYRQTMMQGLELLAYFRNRAPLDDSGMPKDRFSAEMPDATLATLKIQPSEPRDSAVYFCASGLVRTGEDATNEKLFFGSGTQLSVL.

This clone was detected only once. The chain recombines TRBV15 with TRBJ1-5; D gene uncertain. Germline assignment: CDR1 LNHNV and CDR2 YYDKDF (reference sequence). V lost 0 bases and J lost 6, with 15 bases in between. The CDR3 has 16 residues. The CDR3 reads CATSRDRDRSGQPQHF. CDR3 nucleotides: TGTGCCACCAGCAGAGATCGCGACCGCAGCGGTCAGCCCCAGCATTTT.

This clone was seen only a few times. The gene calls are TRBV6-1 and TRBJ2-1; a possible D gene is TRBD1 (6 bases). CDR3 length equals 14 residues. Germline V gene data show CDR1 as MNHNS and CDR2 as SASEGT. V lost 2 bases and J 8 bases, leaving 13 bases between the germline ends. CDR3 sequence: CASSELAGVDEQFF. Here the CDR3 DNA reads TGTGCCAGCAGTGAATTAGCAGGGGTCGATGAGCAGTTCTTC.

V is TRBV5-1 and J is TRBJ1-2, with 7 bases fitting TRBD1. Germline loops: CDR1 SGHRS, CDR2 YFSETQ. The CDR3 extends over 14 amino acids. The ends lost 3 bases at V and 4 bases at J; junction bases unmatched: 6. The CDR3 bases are TGCGCCAGCAGCTCTACAGGGGAAAGCTATGGCTACACCTTC. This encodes CASSSTGESYGYTF.

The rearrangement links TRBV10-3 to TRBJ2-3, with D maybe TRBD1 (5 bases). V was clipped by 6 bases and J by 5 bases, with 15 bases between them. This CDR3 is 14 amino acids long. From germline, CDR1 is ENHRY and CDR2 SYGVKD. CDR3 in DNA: TGTGCCATCAGAGACCAGGGCAAGGGAGATACGCAGTATTTT. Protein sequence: CAIRDQGKGDTQYF.

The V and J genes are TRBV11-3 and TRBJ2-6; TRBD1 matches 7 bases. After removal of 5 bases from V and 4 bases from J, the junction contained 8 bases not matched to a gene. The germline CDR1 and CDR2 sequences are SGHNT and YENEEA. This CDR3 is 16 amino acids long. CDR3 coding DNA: TGTGCCAGCAGCCTAATAACGGGACAGGGGGCCAACGTCCTGACTTTC. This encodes CASSLITGQGANVLTF. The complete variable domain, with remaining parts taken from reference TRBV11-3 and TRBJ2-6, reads EAGVVQSPRYKIIEKKQPVAFWCNPISGHNTLYWYLQNLGQGPELLIRYENEEAVDDSQLPKDRFSAERLKGVDSTLKIQPAELGDSAVYLCASSLITGQGANVLTFGAGSRLTVL.

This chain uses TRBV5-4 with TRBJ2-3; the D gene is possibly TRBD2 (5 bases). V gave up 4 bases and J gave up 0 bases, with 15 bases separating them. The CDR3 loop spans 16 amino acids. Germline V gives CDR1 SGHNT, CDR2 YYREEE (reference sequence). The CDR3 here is CASSPSGGSSTDTQYF. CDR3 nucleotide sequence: TGTGCCAGCAGCCCCAGCGGAGGTTCTAGCACAGATACGCAGTATTTT.

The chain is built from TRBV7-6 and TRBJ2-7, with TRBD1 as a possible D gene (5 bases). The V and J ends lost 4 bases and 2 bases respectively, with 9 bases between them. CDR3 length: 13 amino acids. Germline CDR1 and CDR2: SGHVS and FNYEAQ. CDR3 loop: CASSSTETYEQYF. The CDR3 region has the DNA TGTGCCAGCAGCTCGACAGAGACCTACGAGCAGTACTTC.

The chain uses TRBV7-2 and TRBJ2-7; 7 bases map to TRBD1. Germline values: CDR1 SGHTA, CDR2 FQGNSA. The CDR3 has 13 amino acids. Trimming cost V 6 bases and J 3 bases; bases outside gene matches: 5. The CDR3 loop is CASSQGVFYEQYF. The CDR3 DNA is TGTGCCAGCAGTCAGGGGGTATTCTACGAGCAGTACTTC.

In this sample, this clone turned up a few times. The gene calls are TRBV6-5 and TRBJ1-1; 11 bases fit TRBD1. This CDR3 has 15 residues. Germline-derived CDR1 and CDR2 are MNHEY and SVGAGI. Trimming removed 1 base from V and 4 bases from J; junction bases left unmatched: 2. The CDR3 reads CASSYWGTGGTEAFF. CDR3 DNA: TGTGCCAGCAGTTACTGGGGGACAGGGGGCACTGAAGCTTTCTTT.

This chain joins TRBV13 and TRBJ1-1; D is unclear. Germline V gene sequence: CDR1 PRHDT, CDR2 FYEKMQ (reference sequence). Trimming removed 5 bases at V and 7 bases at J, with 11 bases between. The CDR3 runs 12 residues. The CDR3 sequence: CASSPNRHEAFF. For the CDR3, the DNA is TGTGCCAGCAGCCCCAACCGACATGAAGCTTTCTTT.

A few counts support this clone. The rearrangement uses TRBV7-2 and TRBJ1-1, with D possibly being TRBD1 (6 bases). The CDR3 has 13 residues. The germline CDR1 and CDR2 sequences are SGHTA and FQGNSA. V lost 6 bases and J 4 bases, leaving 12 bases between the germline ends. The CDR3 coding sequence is TGTGCCAGCAGTCCGGGACAAACCACTGAAGCTTTCTTT. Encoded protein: CASSPGQTTEAFF.

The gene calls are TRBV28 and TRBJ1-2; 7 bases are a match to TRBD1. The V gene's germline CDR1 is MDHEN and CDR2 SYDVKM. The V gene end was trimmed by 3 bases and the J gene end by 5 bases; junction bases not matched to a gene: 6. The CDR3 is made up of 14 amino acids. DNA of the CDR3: TGTGCCAGCAGTTTTGTCGGACAGGAGTATGGCTACACCTTC. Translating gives CASSFVGQEYGYTF.